This T cell receptor (beta chain) came from a study of shared clonotypes between healthy human individuals (dated by TCRdb to about 2020). Notes on the research overall: The cohort comprised two women and a few men aged 18 to 49 years. For each donor, CD4 naive and CD4 memory were each given three plates, CD8 naive was given two plates, and CD8 memory was given one plate. Per donor, leukapheresis produced somewhere between about 0.8 and 9.5 billion PBMCs. To estimate repertoire size and how much clonotypes are shared between individuals, the study performed deep sequencing of blood TCR repertoires from 4 to 6 healthy adults. To increase sequencing depth and limit assay-specific biases, TCR repertoire library preparation and sequencing were carried out by different laboratories using diverse techniques.

The CDR3, cysteine through phenylalanine, is 16 amino acids long. The retained sequence is limited to the CDR3, 48 bases, with the frame set at the first base. Between the V and J ends, shortened by 5 bases and 0 bases respectively, the junction contains 16 bases. CDR1 and CDR2, looked up from the germline V gene, are MDHEN and SYDVKM. Using the deep immunoSEQ assay, multiplex PCR amplified TCR CDR3 regions from genomic DNA. Genomic DNA extracted from each cell subset was distributed evenly over all wells of several immunoSEQ 96-well plates, and each plate served as one replicate. Each replicate PCR for sorted subsets received about 180 ng genomic DNA, equal to tens of thousands of T cell genomes. The purified libraries were quantified using a Qubit 3.0 fluorometer, sized with a Bioanalyzer 2100, and then quantified again using the KAPA Library Quantification kit. A separate single-read 150-cycle Illumina NextSeq 550 flow cell was used to sequence each immunoSEQ 96-well plate. In the source study's methods: Because the immunoSEQ output included only junctional sequences and no quality scores, the filtering could not be the same as the filtering used for full-length reads. Sequences were annotated with PyIR, a Python wrapper for IgBLAST v1.9, and V/J genes and CDR3 were assigned using IMGT germline references. Reads were removed for weak V/J assignments (E-value above 1e-6), missing CDR3, stop codons, out-of-frame junctions, or ambiguous translated residues. A V3J clonotype was defined by an identical inferred V gene, J gene, and CDR3 amino acid sequence. Percentage overlap between repertoires was calculated by dividing the number of shared unique clonotypes by the size of the smaller repertoire. Richness of each repertoire was evaluated using RTK rarefaction, the Chao1 estimator, and Recon v2.1 estimates of unobserved clonotypes. Generation probabilities for all TCRbeta clonotypes obtained by the gDNA method from a handful of donors were computed using OLGA. Entries here come from immuneACCESS through TCRdb and include only in-frame sequences with V and J called. Some clones fail to appear in such tables; in the studies checked, an unresolved V gene covers under half of the shortfall, and the cause of the remainder is unknown. The V and J calls and the clone size are those of that table, but D and trimming were determined from the DNA. The sample table lists about 2.2 million clones, around 93% of them with a count of one. 1.5% to 2% of the sample lies in the top ten.

A remark on this clone: Its binding antigen is unknown. No per-base quality is available; no much larger clone lies one base away.

CD8 naive samples were CD45RO-negative cells positively selected for CCR7, giving a CD45RA+CCR7+ population that excluded TemRA cells. Healthy HIV-negative adults with no recently reported acute infections or vaccinations were included as donors. Every donor was a Caucasian adult residing in Nashville, Tennessee, USA. Blood was collected by leukapheresis, and PBMCs were isolated by Ficoll-Histopaque density gradient centrifugation and then cryopreserved in liquid nitrogen vapor phase. Analytical flow cytometry was used to check the purity and quantity of each magnetically sorted T cell population. Each sorted fraction had its genomic DNA isolated and then quantified by UV absorbance on a Nanodrop 2000c. Findings and caveats that apply to the study as a whole: Pairwise subsampling led to the expectation that sequencing depth would affect the degree of clonotype sharing among donors. When a few donors were compared, the shared fraction of clonotypes was around 5% for naive CD4, around 4% for naive CD8, more than 2% for memory CD4, and less than 0.5% for memory CD8. Even with the large sequencing depth, rarefaction of the sorted-subset datasets indicated that sequencing was incomplete. Because the study included only a small number of donors, the genetic and exposure-history diversity represented was limited. Sampling was restricted to blood, and TCR repertoires in tissue are likely to differ from TCR repertoires in blood. Naive subsets generally had larger estimated clonotype richness than memory subsets did. Compared with non-shared clonotypes, the clonotypes found in all four sorted-subset donors had higher generation probabilities.

The material sequenced was naive CD8+ T cells from PBMCs. Explained via the paper, the cell subset or site label denotes: CD45RA+CCR7+. This TCR came from a man younger than 30 in good health. Some clones in this sample may be carry-over from other donors' samples. The rearranged chain carries TRBV28 and TRBJ1-2; no D gene can be assigned with confidence. The DNA sequence is given as TGTGCCAGCAGTCTCCTCCCCCCGGGAGCTAACTATGGCTACACCTTC. Its coded protein is CASSLLPPGANYGYTF.